This TCR beta chain emerged from a study of brain T cells in children with intractable seizures. CDR3 length: 13 amino acids. Germline V CDR1 and CDR2: SGHTS, YDEGEE. V lost 0 bases to trimming and J lost 8 bases, with 9 bases between them. Generated by immunoSEQ multiplex PCR, the TCRdb table keeps only in-frame clones and is missing some. The table has about 80,000 clones, under 95% seen once; the top ten hold approximately 24%. Sequencing was limited to surgery cases with top T cell transcript signatures in brain tissue. Specimen: peripheral blood, collected at surgery. V and J are TRBV5-8 and TRBJ2-1; D is ambiguous. This TCR was recovered from a girl aged 2 to 10 with Rasmussen encephalitis and intractable seizures. CDR3 sequence: CASSLVRFHEQFF. CDR3 nucleotides: TGTGCCAGCAGCTTGGTTCGGTTCCATGAGCAGTTCTTC.